The 19 T cell receptor beta chains given below trace back to one sample, sequenced in a study of T cell changes during pregnancy in multiple sclerosis. The data were produced by immunoSEQ multiplex PCR, yet TCRdb's version contains in-frame clones alone and is incomplete. Here the sample spans roughly 51,000 clones, over 80% being singletons. The material was CD4+ T cells from peripheral blood mononuclear cells, obtained after pregnancy. The receptors shown here come from a female donor in good health, enrolled as a control in a pregnancy study.

This chain connects TRBV5-1 to TRBJ1-2, with 12 nucleotides matching TRBD1. CDR3 size: 18 residues. V shed 0 bases, J shed 1 base, and the junction held 7 bases outside the gene matches. The germline CDR1 and CDR2 sequences are SGHRS and YFSETQ. CDR3 sequence: CASSLEPGQGAVNYGYTF. The CDR3 coding sequence is TGCGCCAGCAGCTTGGAGCCGGGACAGGGGGCTGTTAACTATGGCTACACCTTC.

The chain recombines TRBV7-9 with TRBJ2-5; the D is unclear. V was cut by 2 bases and J by 1 base, with 11 bases left in between. CDR1 is SEHNR and CDR2 is FQNEAQ in the germline V gene (reference sequence). CDR3 length equals 15 residues. The CDR3 spells CASSLIPHSQETQYF. The CDR3 DNA follows: TGTGCCAGCAGCTTAATTCCCCACAGCCAAGAGACCCAGTACTTC.

The genes are TRBV4-1 and TRBJ2-1; D might be TRBD1 (6 bases). Germline V gene data show CDR1 as MGHRA and CDR2 as YSYEKL. V lost 1 base to trimming and J lost 0 bases, with 22 bases between them. The CDR3 covers 20 residues. The CDR3 sequence is CASSQARLRTGTGSYNEQFF. CDR3 sequence (DNA): TGCGCCAGCAGCCAAGCCAGGCTAAGAACAGGGACCGGCTCCTACAATGAGCAGTTCTTC.

This chain connects TRBV2 to TRBJ2-1, with a weak D call TRBD2 (6 bases). Per the germline V gene, CDR1 is SNHLY and CDR2 is FYNNEI. With 7 bases removed from V and 3 bases from J, the gap between germline ends came to 13 bases. The CDR3 covers 14 residues. CDR3 nucleotide sequence: TGTGCCAGCACTTGGGGCGGGGTCTACAATGAGCAGTTCTTC. Its translation is CASTWGGVYNEQFF.

This clone was recorded only once. The rearrangement links TRBV6-5 to TRBJ2-7; 8 nucleotides agree with TRBD1. The germline gives CDR1 MNHEY, CDR2 SVGAGI. Germline trimming cut 6 bases from V and 5 bases from J; bases unmatched to any gene: 9. This CDR3 has 14 amino acids. CDR3 in amino acids: CASRSGQVQHEQYF. In DNA form, the CDR3 reads TGTGCCAGCAGGTCGGGACAGGTGCAGCACGAGCAGTACTTC.

This clone was picked up one time. This rearrangement joins TRBV9 to TRBJ2-1; TRBD2 matches at 14 bases. This CDR3 contains 17 residues. In germline, CDR1 is SGDLS, CDR2 YYNGEE. The J segment lost 5 bases and the V segment lost 2 bases, leaving 6 bases of the junction unmatched. CDR3 loop: CASSVWTSGGYDNEQFF. The CDR3 coding sequence is TGTGCCAGCAGCGTGTGGACTAGCGGGGGGTACGACAATGAGCAGTTCTTC.

In its sample, this clone was seen once. V gene TRBV18 combines with J gene TRBJ2-7; TRBD1 agrees at 11 bases. The CDR3 totals 15 residues. V gave up 3 bases and J gave up 3 bases; unmatched junction bases: 4. The germline gives CDR1 KGHSH, CDR2 LQKENI. CDR3 amino acids: CASSPPGTGGYEQYF. CDR3 coding DNA: TGTGCCAGCTCACCCCCCGGGACAGGGGGCTACGAGCAGTACTTC.

This clone has just a few counts. One junction end disagrees with the germline gene, perhaps due to a read error. The chain is built from TRBV30 and TRBJ1-2, with 7 bases aligning to TRBD1. The CDR3 runs 12 residues. The germline V gene has CDR1 GTSNPN and CDR2 SVGIG (reference sequence). The DNA for the CDR3 is TGTGCCCGGAGGCTATCGACGACAGGGATCACCTTC. It is translated as CARRLSTTGITF. Based on the CDR3 plus reference TRBV30 and TRBJ1-2, the full variable domain is SQTIHQWPATLVQPVGSPLSLECTVEGTSNPNLYWYRQAAGRGLQLLFYSVGIGQISSEVPQNLSASRPQDRQFILSSKKLLLSDSGFYLCARRLSTTGITFGSGTRLTVV.

A word on this clone: This specimen includes other DNA sequences encoding the same CDR3. CDR3 region: CASSLASRGRNYGYTF. The CDR3 region has the DNA TGTGCCAGCAGCTTAGCCAGCCGGGGGAGAAACTATGGCTACACCTTC. The J gene is TRBJ1-2, the V gene TRBV7-2, with D perhaps TRBD1 (5 bases). Trimming pared 0 bases from V and 2 bases from J, leaving 13 bases between. There are 16 residues in the CDR3. Germline values: CDR1 SGHTA, CDR2 FQGNSA.

In this sample, this clone turned up once. The chain combines TRBV14 with TRBJ1-5; the match to TRBD1 covers 7 bases. J gave up 0 bases and V 2 bases, and 7 bases lay outside the gene matches. The V gene's germline CDR1 is SGHDN and CDR2 FVKESK. The CDR3 is 17 amino acids. The CDR3 DNA reads as TGTGCCAGCAGCCAAATGAAAGGGACAGTTAGCAATCAGCCCCAGCATTTT. It yields the protein CASSQMKGTVSNQPQHF.

The J gene is TRBJ1-3, the V gene TRBV28, with D unresolved. Trimming stripped 5 bases from V and 7 bases from J, with 9 bases between. CDR1 is MDHEN and CDR2 is SYDVKM in the germline V gene. This CDR3 spans 12 amino acids. The CDR3 spells CASSSGKNTIYF. CDR3 in DNA: TGTGCCAGCAGTAGCGGGAAGAACACCATATATTTT.

CDR3: CASSPGGVQGTYGYTF. Here the CDR3 DNA reads TGTGCCAGCAGTCCGGGGGGGGTACAGGGGACCTATGGCTACACCTTC. The chain combines TRBV28 with TRBJ1-2, with TRBD1 matching 7 bases. The ends lost 5 bases at V and 4 bases at J; junction bases unmatched: 13. The germline CDR1 and CDR2 sequences are MDHEN and SYDVKM. The CDR3 contains 16 residues.

This chain links TRBV30 with TRBJ2-7; a possible D gene is TRBD1 (5 bases). The CDR3 runs to 14 residues. V lost 2 bases and J 0 bases, leaving 11 bases between the germline ends. CDR1 is GTSNPN and CDR2 is SVGIG in the germline V gene (reference sequence). The CDR3 DNA sequence: TGTGCCTGGAGTCCGGGCGGACACTCCTACGAGCAGTACTTC. It translates to CAWSPGGHSYEQYF.

The chain carries TRBV9 and TRBJ2-7; 8 bases are shared with TRBD2. The J segment lost 3 bases and the V segment lost 3 bases, leaving 11 bases of the junction unmatched. Germline assignment: CDR1 SGDLS and CDR2 YYNGEE. The CDR3 is 16 amino acids. In nucleotides, the CDR3 is TGTGCCAGCAGCGCTGCAAGGGGAGCGGGGGACTACGAGCAGTACTTC. This gives the protein CASSAARGAGDYEQYF. The full variable domain, rest sourced from reference TRBV9 and TRBJ2-7, is DSGVTQTPKHLITATGQRVTLRCSPRSGDLSVYWYQQSLDQGLQFLIQYYNGEERAKGNILERFSAQQFPDLHSELNLSSLELGDSALYFCASSAARGAGDYEQYFGPGTRLTVT.

The chain is built from TRBV9 and TRBJ2-7, with D possibly TRBD1 on 6 matching bases. The CDR3 loop spans 15 amino acids. V was trimmed by 5 bases and J by 2 bases, leaving 17 bases between them. Germline V gene lookup returns CDR1 SGDLS and CDR2 YYNGEE. The CDR3 sequence: CASSSSVDSTYEQYF. The CDR3 DNA reads as TGTGCCAGCAGTTCCTCTGTGGACAGCACCTACGAGCAGTACTTC.

This chain uses TRBV7-2 with TRBJ1-2; D is unclear. The CDR3 length is 15 residues. Germline CDR1 and CDR2: SGHTA and FQGNSA. V lost 5 bases, J lost 4 bases, and 17 bases lay in between. The CDR3 DNA follows: TGTGCCAGCAGCCCCGACGGAGGGTCCCTCTATGGCTACACCTTC. As protein: CASSPDGGSLYGYTF.

In this sample, this clone turned up once. The chain couples TRBV28 to TRBJ1-6, with 9 bases matching TRBD1. The V segment lost 4 bases and the J segment 15 bases; nucleotides outside the gene matches: 16. This CDR3 is built from 16 residues. Germline loops: CDR1 MDHEN, CDR2 SYDVKM. CDR3 DNA sequence: TGTGCCAGCAGTTCCCCCTCGACAGGGGGTCAGCGGGTCCTCCACTTT. Encoded protein: CASSSPSTGGQRVLHF.

The CDR3 DNA follows: TGTGCCAGCAGCTTGTTCGGGGAGGGGACTGGAAACACCATATATTTT. Residues: CASSLFGEGTGNTIYF. J is TRBJ1-3 and V is TRBV5-6, with D possibly being TRBD1 (5 bases). There are 16 residues in the CDR3. Germline lookup yields CDR1 SGHDT and CDR2 YYEEEE. V shed 1 base and J shed 2 bases, with 13 bases lying between them.

The CDR3 here is CAISEQGREQYF. Written as DNA, the CDR3 is TGTGCCATCAGTGAACAGGGACGAGAGCAGTACTTC. The rearrangement uses TRBV10-3 and TRBJ2-7; weak D call: TRBD1 (6 bases). The CDR3 loop spans 12 amino acids. V was trimmed by 3 bases and J by 7 bases, leaving 10 bases between them. Germline V lookup: CDR1 ENHRY, CDR2 SYGVKD.